This T cell receptor beta chain was identified in a study of blood T cell repertoires in COVID-19. Study-level information: The United States, Italy and Spain provided the acute and convalescent COVID-19 samples.

The cohort comprised adults aged about 18 to 100 years residing in 24 US areas. Two negative PCRs, clearance, or symptom resolution characterized the recovered Cohort 3 donors. Per the original data handling: Scientists estimated how many nucleated cells there were by amplifying reference gene primers. TCRdb keeps only in-frame clones here, not all; method: immunoSEQ multiplex PCR. The DNA gave D and trimming, while V, J and clone size come from that table. The profile shows about 250,000 clones, more than 75% of them singletons. This clone was detected only a few times. V lost 8 bases to trimming and J lost 8 bases, with 18 bases between them. The CDR3 length is 14 residues. The germline gives CDR1 ENHRY, CDR2 SYGVKD.

J is TRBJ1-4 and V is TRBV10-3, with D unclear. This TCR was sampled from a man between 35 and 55 years old who had recovered from COVID-19. Input material: PBMCs or T cells enriched from blood (not recorded which). The DNA of the CDR3 is TGTGCCATCGCGGAGAGAGGGTTGTCGGAAAAACTGTTTTTT. Its translation: CAIAERGLSEKLFF.